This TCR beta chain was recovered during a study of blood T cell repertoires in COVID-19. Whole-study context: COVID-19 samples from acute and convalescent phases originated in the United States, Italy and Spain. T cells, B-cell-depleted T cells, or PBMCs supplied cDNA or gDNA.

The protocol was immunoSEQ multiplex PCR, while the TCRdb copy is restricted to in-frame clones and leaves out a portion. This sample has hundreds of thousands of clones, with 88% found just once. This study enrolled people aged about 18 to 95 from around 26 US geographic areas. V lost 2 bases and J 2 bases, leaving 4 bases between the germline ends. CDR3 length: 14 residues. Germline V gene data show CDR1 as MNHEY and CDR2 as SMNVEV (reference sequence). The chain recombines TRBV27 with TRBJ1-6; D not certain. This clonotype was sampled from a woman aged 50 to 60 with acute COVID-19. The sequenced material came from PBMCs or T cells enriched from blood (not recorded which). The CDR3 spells CASSLQAYNSPLHF. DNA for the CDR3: TGTGCCAGCAGTTTACAGGCCTATAATTCACCCCTCCACTTT.